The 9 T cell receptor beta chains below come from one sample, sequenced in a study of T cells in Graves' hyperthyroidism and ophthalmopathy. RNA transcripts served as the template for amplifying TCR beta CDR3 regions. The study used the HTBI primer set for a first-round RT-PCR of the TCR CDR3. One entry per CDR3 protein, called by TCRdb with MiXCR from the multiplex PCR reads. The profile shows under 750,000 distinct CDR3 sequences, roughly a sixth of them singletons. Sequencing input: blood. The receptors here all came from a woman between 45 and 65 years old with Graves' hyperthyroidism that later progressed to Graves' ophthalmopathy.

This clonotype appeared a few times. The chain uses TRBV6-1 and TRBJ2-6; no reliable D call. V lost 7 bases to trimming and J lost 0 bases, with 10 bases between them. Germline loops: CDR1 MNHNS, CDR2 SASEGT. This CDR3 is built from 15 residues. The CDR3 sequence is CASKYTSSGANVLTF. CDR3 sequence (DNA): TGTGCCAGCAAGTATACGAGCTCTGGGGCCAACGTCCTGACTTTC.

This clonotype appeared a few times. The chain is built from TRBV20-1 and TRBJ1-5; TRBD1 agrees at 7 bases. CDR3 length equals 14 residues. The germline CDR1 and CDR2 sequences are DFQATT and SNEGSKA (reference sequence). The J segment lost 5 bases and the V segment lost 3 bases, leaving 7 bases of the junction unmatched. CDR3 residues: CSASNRGWDQPQHF. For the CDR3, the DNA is TGCAGTGCTAGCAACAGGGGATGGGATCAGCCCCAGCATTTT.

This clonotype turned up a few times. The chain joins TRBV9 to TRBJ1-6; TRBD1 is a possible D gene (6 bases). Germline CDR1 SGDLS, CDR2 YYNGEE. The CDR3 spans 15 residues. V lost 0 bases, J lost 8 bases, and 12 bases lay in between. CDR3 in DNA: TGTGCCAGCAGCGTAGCTACAGGGATCTATTCACCCCTCCACTTT. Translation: CASSVATGIYSPLHF.

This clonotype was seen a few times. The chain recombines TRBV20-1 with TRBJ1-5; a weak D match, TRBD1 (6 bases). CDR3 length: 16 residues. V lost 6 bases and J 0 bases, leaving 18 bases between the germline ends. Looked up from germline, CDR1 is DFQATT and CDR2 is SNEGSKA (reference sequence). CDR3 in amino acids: CSAESFDRYSNQPQHF. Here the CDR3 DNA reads TGCAGTGCAGAGTCTTTTGACAGGTATAGCAATCAGCCCCAGCATTTT.

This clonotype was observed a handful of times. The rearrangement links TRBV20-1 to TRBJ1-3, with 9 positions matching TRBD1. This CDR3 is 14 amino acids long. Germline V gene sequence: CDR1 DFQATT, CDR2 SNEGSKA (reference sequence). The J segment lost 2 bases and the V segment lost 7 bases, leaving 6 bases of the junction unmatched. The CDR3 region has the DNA TGCAGTGTACCGGGACAGGGAACTGGAAACACCATATATTTT. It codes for CSVPGQGTGNTIYF.

CDR3 loop: CASSWDWGYEQYF. As DNA, the CDR3 is TGTGCCAGTAGTTGGGATTGGGGCTACGAGCAGTACTTC. The chain has TRBV19 and TRBJ2-7; D gene unclear. The CDR3 has 13 amino acids. V lost 5 bases, J lost 3 bases, and 11 bases lay in between. Looked up from germline, CDR1 is LNHDA and CDR2 is SQIVND (reference sequence).

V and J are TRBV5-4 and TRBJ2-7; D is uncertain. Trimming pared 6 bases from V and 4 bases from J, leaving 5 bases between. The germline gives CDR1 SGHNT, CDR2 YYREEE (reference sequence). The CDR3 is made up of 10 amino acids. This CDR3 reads CASTNYEQYF. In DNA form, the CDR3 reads TGTGCCAGCACCAATTACGAGCAGTACTTC. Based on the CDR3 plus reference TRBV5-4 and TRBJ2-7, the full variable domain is ETGVTQSPTHLIKTRGQQVTLRCSSQSGHNTVSWYQQALGQGPQFIFQYYREEENGRGNFPPRFSGLQFPNYSSELNVNALELDDSALYLCASTNYEQYFGPGTRLTVT.

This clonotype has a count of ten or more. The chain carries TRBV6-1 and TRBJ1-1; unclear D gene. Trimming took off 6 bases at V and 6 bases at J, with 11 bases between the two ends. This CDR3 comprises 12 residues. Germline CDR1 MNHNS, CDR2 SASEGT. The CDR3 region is CASRAGGAEAFF. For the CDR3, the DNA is TGTGCCAGCAGGGCCGGAGGCGCTGAAGCTTTCTTT.

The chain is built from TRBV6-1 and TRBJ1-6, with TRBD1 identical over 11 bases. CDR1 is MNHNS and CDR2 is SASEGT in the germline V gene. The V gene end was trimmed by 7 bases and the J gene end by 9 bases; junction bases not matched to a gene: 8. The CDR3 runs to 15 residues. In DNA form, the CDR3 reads TGTGCCAGCACCCGAACCGGGACAGGGGGTTCACCCCTCCACTTT. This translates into CASTRTGTGGSPLHF.